The TCR beta chain under discussion was sequenced for a study of OX40 agonist ivuxolimab in advanced cancers. V dropped 3 bases and J dropped 3 bases, with 9 bases sitting between them. This CDR3 is built from 13 residues. Looked up from germline, CDR1 is SNHLY and CDR2 is FYNNEI. The repertoire was sequenced with immunoSEQ multiplex PCR; TCRdb's copy has only in-frame clones and lacks some. The sample lists around 60,000 clones, approximately 91% occurring once. The source is an adult with an advanced solid tumor such as melanoma, head and neck, liver or kidney cancer. The J gene is TRBJ2-7, the V gene TRBV2; no definite D call. Here the sequenced sample was CD4+ or CD8+ T cells sorted from blood, taken in a trial of the OX40 agonist ivuxolimab. The CDR3 loop is CASSEAFSYEQYF. CDR3 DNA sequence: TGTGCCAGCAGTGAGGCTTTTAGCTACGAGCAGTACTTC.